These 3 T cell receptor beta chains originate from one sample sequenced in a study of cytomegalovirus exposure and HLA in healthy donors. This PCR relied on a set of 60 Vbeta primers and 13 Jbeta primers. Some clones are missing from TCRdb's copy, which holds only in-frame ones; the method was immunoSEQ multiplex PCR. The data hold 150,000 to 200,000 clones, with around three quarters observed a single time. Material for sequencing was PBMCs. The receptors were sampled from a woman aged 30 to 39 in good health and CMV-seropositive.

V and J are TRBV5-6 and TRBJ2-3; TRBD2 might be the D (5 bases). The length of the CDR3 is 15 residues. Per the germline V gene, CDR1 is SGHDT and CDR2 is YYEEEE. The ends were cut back, 4 bases at V and 6 bases at J, with 18 bases in the middle. CDR3 loop: CASSPSGWRGDTQYF. The DNA of the CDR3 is TGTGCCAGCAGCCCATCGGGGTGGCGAGGGGATACGCAGTATTTT. Combining the CDR3 with reference TRBV5-6 and TRBJ2-3 gives the whole variable domain DAGVTQSPTHLIKTRGQQVTLRCSPKSGHDTVSWYQQALGQGPQFIFQYYEEEERQRGNFPDRFSGHQFPNYSSELNVNALLLGDSALYLCASSPSGWRGDTQYFGPGTRLTVL.

The V call is TRBV2, the J call TRBJ1-1, with 10 bases matching TRBD1. This CDR3 spans 14 amino acids. Per germline, CDR1 SNHLY and CDR2 FYNNEI. After removal of 2 bases from V and 4 bases from J, the junction contained 1 base not matched to a gene. The CDR3 here is CASSEWTGGTEAFF. As DNA, the CDR3 is TGTGCCAGCAGTGAATGGACAGGGGGCACTGAAGCTTTCTTT.

CDR3 amino acids: CASSLTGENGYTF. The CDR3 region has the DNA TGTGCCAGCAGCTTGACAGGGGAAAATGGCTACACCTTC. The chain carries TRBV7-2 and TRBJ1-2, with TRBD1 matching over 8 bases. The V segment lost 3 bases and the J segment 6 bases; nucleotides outside the gene matches: 3. Germline lookup yields CDR1 SGHTA and CDR2 FQGNSA. The CDR3 extends over 13 amino acids.